This T cell receptor (beta chain) was documented in a study of T cell repertoires in cytomegalovirus infection. Study as a whole: HLA-B-restricted CMV epitopes that are well studied were used alongside recently identified HLA-C-restricted ones. Matching HLA type and CMV infection were both indicated by public TCR beta signatures.

Concerning this clonotype: Its antigen is not known.

TCRdb independently ran MiXCR on the reads; one entry per CDR3 protein. Counted here are roughly 920,000 distinct CDR3 sequences, approximately 33% occurring once; the ten biggest clones make up about an eighth. Trimming removed 7 bases from V and 4 bases from J; junction bases left unmatched: 8. The CDR3 is 15 amino acids. Broader study findings: CMV-specific HLA-C-restricted TCR beta clonotypes dominated the ex vivo response. Cumulative frequency of public TCR beta families picked out carriers of CMV plus the relevant HLA.

The source material was cultured CD8+ T cells from PBMCs, sampled from culture after CMV antigen stimulation. This chain connects TRBV12-3 or TRBV12-4 to TRBJ2-3; 10 nucleotides line up with TRBD2. This receptor was taken from a human donor in good health (CMV status not recorded). Some clones in this sample may be carry-over from other donors' samples. The DNA for the CDR3 is TGTGCCAGCACCCCAGCGGGGGGGGGGGCAGATACGCAGTATTTT. This gives the protein CASTPAGGGADTQYF.